This T cell receptor beta chain was profiled in a study of blood T cell repertoires in COVID-19. About the research overall: Sources were T cells, B-cell-depleted T cells, or PBMCs; the material itself was cDNA or gDNA.

This CDR3 contains 16 residues. Trimming removed 6 bases from V and 3 bases from J; junction bases left unmatched: 11. CDR1 is MNHEY and CDR2 is SMNVEV in the germline V gene (reference sequence). In the authors' workflow: From reference gene primer amplification, estimates of nucleated cell counts were derived. Sequenced by immunoSEQ multiplex PCR; TCRdb stores in-frame clones only, minus some. V and J calls and clone size are those listed in that table; D and trimming were worked out from the DNA. There are over 250,000 clones in the sample; 70% to 90% occur only once, and roughly 6.3% lies in the top ten.

The receptor comes from a woman aged 50 to 60 with COVID-19, enrolled during active disease. The specimen was peripheral blood. The V gene is TRBV27, the J gene TRBJ1-5; TRBD1 matches at 7 bases. The CDR3 DNA is TGTGCCAGCAGACACTCGACAGGGAGCTTCAATCAGCCCCAGCATTTT. It translates to CASRHSTGSFNQPQHF.